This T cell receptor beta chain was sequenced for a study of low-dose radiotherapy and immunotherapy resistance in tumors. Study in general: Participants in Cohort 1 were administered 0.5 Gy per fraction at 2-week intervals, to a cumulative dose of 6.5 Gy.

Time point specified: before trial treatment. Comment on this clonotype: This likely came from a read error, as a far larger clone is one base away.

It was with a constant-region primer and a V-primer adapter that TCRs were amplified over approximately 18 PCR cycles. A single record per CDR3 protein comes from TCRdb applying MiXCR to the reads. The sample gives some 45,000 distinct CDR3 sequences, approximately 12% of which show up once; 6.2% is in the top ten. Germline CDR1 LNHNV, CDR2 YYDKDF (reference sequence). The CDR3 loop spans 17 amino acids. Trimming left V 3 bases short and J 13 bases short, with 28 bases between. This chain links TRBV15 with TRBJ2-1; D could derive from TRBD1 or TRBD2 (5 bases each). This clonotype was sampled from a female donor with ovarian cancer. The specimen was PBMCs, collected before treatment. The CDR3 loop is CATSSHLGAIAKNIQFF. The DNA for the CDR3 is TGTGCCACCAGCAGCCACCTCGGGGCTATAGCCAAAAACATTCAGTTCTTC.